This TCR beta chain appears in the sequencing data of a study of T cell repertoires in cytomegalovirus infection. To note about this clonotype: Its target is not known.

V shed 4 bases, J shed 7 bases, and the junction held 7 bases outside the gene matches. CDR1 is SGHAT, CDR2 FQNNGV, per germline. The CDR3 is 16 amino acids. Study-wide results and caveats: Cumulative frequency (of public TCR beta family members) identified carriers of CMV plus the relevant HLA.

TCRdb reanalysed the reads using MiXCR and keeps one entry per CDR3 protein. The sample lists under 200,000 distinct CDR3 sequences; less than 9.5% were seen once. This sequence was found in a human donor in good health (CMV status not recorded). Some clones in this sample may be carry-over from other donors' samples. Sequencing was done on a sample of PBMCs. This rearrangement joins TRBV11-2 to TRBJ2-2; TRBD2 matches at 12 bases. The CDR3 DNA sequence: TGTGCCAGCAGCTCGCGACTAGCGGGAGTACACGGGGAGCTGTTTTTT. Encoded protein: CASSSRLAGVHGELFF.